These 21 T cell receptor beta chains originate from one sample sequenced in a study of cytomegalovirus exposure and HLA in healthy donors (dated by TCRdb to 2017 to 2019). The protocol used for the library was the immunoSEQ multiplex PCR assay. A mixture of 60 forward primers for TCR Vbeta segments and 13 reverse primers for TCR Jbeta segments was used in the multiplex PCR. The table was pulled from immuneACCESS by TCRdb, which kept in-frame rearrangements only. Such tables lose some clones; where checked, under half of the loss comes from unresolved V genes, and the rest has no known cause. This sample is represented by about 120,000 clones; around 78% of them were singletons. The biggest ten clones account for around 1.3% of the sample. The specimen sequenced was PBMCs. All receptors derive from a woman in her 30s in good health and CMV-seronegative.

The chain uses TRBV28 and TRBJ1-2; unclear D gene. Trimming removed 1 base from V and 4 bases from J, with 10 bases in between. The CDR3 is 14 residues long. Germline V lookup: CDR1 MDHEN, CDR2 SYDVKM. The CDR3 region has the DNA TGTGCCAGCAGTTTATTAGCACAAACCTATGGCTACACCTTC. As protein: CASSLLAQTYGYTF.

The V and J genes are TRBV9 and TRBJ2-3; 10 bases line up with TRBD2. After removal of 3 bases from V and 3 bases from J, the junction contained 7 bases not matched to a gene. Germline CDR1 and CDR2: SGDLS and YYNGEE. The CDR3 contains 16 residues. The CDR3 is CASSAKTSGQTDTQYF. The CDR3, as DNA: TGTGCCAGCAGCGCCAAGACTAGCGGGCAAACAGATACGCAGTATTTT. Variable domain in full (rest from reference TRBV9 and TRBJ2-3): DSGVTQTPKHLITATGQRVTLRCSPRSGDLSVYWYQQSLDQGLQFLIQYYNGEERAKGNILERFSAQQFPDLHSELNLSSLELGDSALYFCASSAKTSGQTDTQYFGPGTRLTVL.

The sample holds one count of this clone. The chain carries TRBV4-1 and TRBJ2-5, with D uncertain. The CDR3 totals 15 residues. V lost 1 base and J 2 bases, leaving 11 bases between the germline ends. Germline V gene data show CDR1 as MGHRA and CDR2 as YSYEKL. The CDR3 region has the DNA TGCGCCAGCAGCCAAGGGCGAGGTAAACAAGAGACCCAGTACTTC. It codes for CASSQGRGKQETQYF.

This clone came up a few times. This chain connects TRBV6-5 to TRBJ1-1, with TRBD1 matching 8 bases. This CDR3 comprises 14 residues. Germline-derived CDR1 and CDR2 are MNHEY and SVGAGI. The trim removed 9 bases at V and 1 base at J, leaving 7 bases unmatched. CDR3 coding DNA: TGTGCCAGTCGGTCAGGACAGGGGAACACTGAAGCTTTCTTT. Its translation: CASRSGQGNTEAFF.

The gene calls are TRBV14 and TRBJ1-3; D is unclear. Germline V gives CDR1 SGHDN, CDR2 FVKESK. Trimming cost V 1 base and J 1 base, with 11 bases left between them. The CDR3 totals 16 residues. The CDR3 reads CASSQVPRGSGNTIYF. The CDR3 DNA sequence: TGTGCCAGCAGCCAAGTCCCTCGAGGTTCTGGAAACACCATATATTTT.

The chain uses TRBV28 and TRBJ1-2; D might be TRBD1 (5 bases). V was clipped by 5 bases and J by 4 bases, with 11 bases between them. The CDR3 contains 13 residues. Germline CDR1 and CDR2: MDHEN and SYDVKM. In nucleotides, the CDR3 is TGTGCCAGCAGTAGGGACTATACCTATGGCTACACCTTC. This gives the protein CASSRDYTYGYTF.

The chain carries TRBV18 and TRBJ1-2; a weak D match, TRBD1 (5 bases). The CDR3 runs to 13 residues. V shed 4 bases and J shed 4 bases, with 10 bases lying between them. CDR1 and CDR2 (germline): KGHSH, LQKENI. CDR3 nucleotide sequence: TGTGCCAGCTCACTAAGACAGCCCTATGGCTACACCTTC. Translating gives CASSLRQPYGYTF.

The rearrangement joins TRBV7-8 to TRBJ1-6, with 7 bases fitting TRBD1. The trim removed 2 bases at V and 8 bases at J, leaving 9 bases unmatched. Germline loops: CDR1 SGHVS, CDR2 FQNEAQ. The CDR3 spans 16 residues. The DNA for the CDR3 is TGTGCCAGCAGCTTACGGCTCGGGACAGCCGATTCACCCCTCCACTTT. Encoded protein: CASSLRLGTADSPLHF.

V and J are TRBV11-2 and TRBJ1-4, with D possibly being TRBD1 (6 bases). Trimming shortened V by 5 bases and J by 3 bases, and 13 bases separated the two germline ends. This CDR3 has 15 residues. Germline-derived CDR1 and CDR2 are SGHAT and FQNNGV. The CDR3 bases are TGTGCCAGCAGCCCACGGACAGTGGCTAATGAAAAACTGTTTTTT. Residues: CASSPRTVANEKLFF.

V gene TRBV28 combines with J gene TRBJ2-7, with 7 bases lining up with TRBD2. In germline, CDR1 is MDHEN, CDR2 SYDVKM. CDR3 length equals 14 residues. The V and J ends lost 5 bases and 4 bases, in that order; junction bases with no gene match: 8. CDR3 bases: TGTGCCAGCAGTCCGATCGGAGCGGGGTACGAGCAGTACTTC. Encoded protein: CASSPIGAGYEQYF.

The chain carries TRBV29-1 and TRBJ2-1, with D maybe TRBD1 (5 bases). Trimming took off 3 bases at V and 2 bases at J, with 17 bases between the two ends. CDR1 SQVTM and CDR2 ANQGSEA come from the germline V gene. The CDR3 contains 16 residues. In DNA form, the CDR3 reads TGCAGCGTTGATTTTTACCAGGGCGCGCCCTACAATGAGCAGTTCTTC. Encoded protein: CSVDFYQGAPYNEQFF.

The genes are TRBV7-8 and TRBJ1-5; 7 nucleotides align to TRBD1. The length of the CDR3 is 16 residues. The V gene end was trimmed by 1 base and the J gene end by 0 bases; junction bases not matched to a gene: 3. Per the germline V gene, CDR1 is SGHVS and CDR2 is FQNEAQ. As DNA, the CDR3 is TGTGCCAGCAGCTTAGACAGGGGTTATAGCAATCAGCCCCAGCATTTT. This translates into CASSLDRGYSNQPQHF. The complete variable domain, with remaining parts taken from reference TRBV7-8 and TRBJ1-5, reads GAGVSQSPRYKVAKRGQDVALRCDPISGHVSLFWYQQALGQGPEFLTYFQNEAQLDKSGLPSDRFFAERPEGSVSTLKIQRTQQEDSAVYLCASSLDRGYSNQPQHFGDGTRLSIL.

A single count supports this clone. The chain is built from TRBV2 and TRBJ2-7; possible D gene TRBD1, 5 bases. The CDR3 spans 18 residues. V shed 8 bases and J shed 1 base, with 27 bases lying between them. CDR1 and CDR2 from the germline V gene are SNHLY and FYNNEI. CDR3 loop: CASSSLGSSQVGSYEQYF. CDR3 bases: TGTGCCAGCTCTTCTCTAGGTTCATCACAGGTGGGGTCCTACGAGCAGTACTTC.

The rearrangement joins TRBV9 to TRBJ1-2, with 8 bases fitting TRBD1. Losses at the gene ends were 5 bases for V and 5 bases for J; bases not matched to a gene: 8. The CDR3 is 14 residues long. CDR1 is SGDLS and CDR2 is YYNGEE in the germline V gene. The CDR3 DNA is TGTGCCAGCAGGCGATCAGGGGGCCGATATGGCTACACCTTC. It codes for CASRRSGGRYGYTF.

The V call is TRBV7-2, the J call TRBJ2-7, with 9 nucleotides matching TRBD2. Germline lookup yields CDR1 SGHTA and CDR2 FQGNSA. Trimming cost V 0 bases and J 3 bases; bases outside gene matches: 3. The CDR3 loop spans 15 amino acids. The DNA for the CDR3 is TGTGCCAGCAGCTTAGCGACTAGCGGATACTACGAGCAGTACTTC. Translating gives CASSLATSGYYEQYF.

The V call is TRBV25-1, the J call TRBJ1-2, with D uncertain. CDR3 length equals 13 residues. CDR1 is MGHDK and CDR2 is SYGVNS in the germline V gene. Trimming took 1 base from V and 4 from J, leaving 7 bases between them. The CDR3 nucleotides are TGTGCCAGCAGTGAATCTACGGTCTATGGCTACACCTTC. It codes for CASSESTVYGYTF.

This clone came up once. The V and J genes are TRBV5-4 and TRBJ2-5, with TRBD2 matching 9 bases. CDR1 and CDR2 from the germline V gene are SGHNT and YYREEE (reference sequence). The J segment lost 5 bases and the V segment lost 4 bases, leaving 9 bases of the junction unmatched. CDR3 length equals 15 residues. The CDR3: CASSKAGGRGETQYF. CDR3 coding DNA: TGTGCCAGCAGCAAGGCGGGGGGGAGAGGGGAGACCCAGTACTTC.

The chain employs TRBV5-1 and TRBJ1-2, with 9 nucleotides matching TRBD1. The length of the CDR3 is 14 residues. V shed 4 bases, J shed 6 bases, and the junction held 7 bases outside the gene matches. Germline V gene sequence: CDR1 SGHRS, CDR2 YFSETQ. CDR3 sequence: CASSTGDRVNGYTF. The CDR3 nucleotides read TGCGCCAGCAGCACGGGGGACAGGGTAAATGGCTACACCTTC.

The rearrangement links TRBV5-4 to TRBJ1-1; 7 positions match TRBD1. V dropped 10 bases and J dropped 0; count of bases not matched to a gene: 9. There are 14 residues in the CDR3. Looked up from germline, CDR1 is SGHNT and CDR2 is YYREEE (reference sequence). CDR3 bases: TGTGCCTCGAGGGCAGGGGGTGTGAACACTGAAGCTTTCTTT. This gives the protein CASRAGGVNTEAFF.

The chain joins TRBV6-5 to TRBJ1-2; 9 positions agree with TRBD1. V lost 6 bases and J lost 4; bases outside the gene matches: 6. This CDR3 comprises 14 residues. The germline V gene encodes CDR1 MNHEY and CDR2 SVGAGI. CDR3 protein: CASSPQGAGYGYTF. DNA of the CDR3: TGTGCCAGCAGCCCACAGGGGGCCGGCTATGGCTACACCTTC.

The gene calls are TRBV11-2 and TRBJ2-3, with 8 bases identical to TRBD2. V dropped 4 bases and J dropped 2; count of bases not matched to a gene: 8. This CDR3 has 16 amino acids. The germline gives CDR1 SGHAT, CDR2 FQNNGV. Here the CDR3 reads CASSSNSGGDTDTQYF. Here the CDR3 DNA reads TGTGCCAGCAGCTCCAACAGCGGGGGAGACACAGATACGCAGTATTTT.